The 2 T cell receptor beta chains below all came from one sample that was sequenced in a study of human T cells and chemical hapten exposure. The treatment: therapeutic diphenylcyclopropenone sensitization with weekly scalp DPC. As the library was built, unique molecular identifiers were attached to individual cDNA molecules. MiXCR, run by TCRdb on the reads, gives a single entry per CDR3 protein. Among about 2,500 distinct CDR3 sequences listed, 40% to 45% were seen once. The starting material was whole blood, obtained before DPC sensitization or 2, 6, or about 24 weeks after (not recorded which). The receptors come from an adult with alopecia areata. Some clones in this sample may be carry-over from other donors' samples. This table probably holds off-target reads from a library built for another chain.

The chain couples TRBV20-1 to TRBJ2-1, with D possibly being TRBD1 or TRBD2 (5 bases each). The ends were cut back, 7 bases at V and 6 bases at J, with 19 bases in the middle. The CDR3 is 14 amino acids. CDR1 DFQATT and CDR2 SNEGSKA come from the germline V gene (reference sequence). In DNA form, the CDR3 reads TGCAGTGTCGCGAGGGGCACACAGATCAATGAGCAGTTCTTC. It is translated as CSVARGTQINEQFF.

The rearrangement links TRBV20-1 to TRBJ2-1; the match to TRBD2 covers 10 bases. The CDR3 runs to 15 residues. Trimming took 5 bases from V and 2 from J; bases not matched to a gene: 6. The germline gives CDR1 DFQATT, CDR2 SNEGSKA (reference sequence). CDR3 in amino acids: CSAGSGRAAYNEQFF. CDR3 nucleotide sequence: TGCAGTGCTGGGAGCGGGAGGGCCGCCTACAATGAGCAGTTCTTC.